The 31 T cell receptor beta chains listed next were all sequenced from one sample in a study of blood T cell repertoires in COVID-19. Only in-frame clones appear in the TCRdb table, and some are missing; sequencing was by immunoSEQ multiplex PCR. This table has about 120,000 clones, less than 75% appearing once. Sample: peripheral blood. The receptor set was obtained from a human donor with acute or convalescent COVID-19. The donor label of this sample is uncertain.

The chain is built from TRBV11-2 and TRBJ2-7; 10 bases are shared with TRBD1. CDR3 length: 15 residues. V trimming: 2 bases; J trimming: 2 bases; junction bases outside the gene matches: 3. Germline loops: CDR1 SGHAT, CDR2 FQNNGV. CDR3 residues: CASSLTDRGTYEQYV. The CDR3 nucleotides read TGTGCCAGCAGCTTAACGGACAGGGGGACCTACGAGCAGTACGTC.

In this sample, this clone turned up a few times. The rearrangement joins TRBV3-1 (or the pseudogene TRBV3-2) to TRBJ2-2, with 7 bases lining up with TRBD2. Trimming removed 1 base from V and 2 bases from J; junction bases left unmatched: 4. This CDR3 region has 16 residues. Per the germline V gene, CDR1 is LGHDT and CDR2 is YNNKEL (reference sequence). This CDR3 reads CASSQGQRGNTGELFF. Here the CDR3 DNA reads TGTGCCAGCAGCCAAGGGCAGCGGGGTAACACCGGGGAGCTGTTTTTT.

The J gene is TRBJ1-2, the V gene TRBV19; D is unresolved. Per the germline V gene, CDR1 is LNHDA and CDR2 is SQIVND (reference sequence). The CDR3 contains 12 residues. V lost 1 base, J lost 8 bases, and 8 bases lay in between. The CDR3 protein is CASSIGIAGYTF. CDR3 nucleotides: TGTGCCAGTAGTATAGGTATAGCCGGCTACACCTTC.

This clone was detected a few times. V gene TRBV5-1 combines with J gene TRBJ2-1, with TRBD2 identical over 9 bases. This CDR3 region has 14 residues. The junction had 0 bases not matched to a gene; V was cut back by 3 bases and J by 2 bases. The germline V gene encodes CDR1 SGHRS and CDR2 YFSETQ. The chain's CDR3 is CASSSSGAYNEQFF. CDR3 bases: TGCGCCAGCAGCTCTAGCGGGGCCTACAATGAGCAGTTCTTC.

This chain joins TRBV3-1 (or the pseudogene TRBV3-2) and TRBJ2-5; D possibly corresponds to TRBD1 (7 bases). The CDR3 sequence is 15 residues long. Germline lookup yields CDR1 LGHDT and CDR2 YNNKEL (reference sequence). Deletions cut 4 bases from V and 4 bases from J, with 16 bases between. CDR3 amino acids: CASSLQGRDGETQYF. CDR3 in DNA: TGTGCCAGCAGCCTACAGGGGCGGGACGGAGAGACCCAGTACTTC.

The V gene is TRBV9, the J gene TRBJ2-2, with 7 bases identical to TRBD1. The CDR3 spans 15 residues. Germline trimming cut 4 bases from V and 7 bases from J; bases unmatched to any gene: 10. The germline V gene has CDR1 SGDLS and CDR2 YYNGEE. The CDR3 nucleotides read TGTGCCAGCAGCCCGCAACAGGGGTTGGTCGGGGAGCTGTTTTTT. Translated, it gives CASSPQQGLVGELFF.

This clone appeared a few times. V and J are TRBV5-4 and TRBJ1-4; no definite D call. The germline V and J ends were trimmed by 4 bases and 6 bases, with 16 bases remaining between them. This CDR3 contains 15 residues. CDR1 and CDR2 from the germline V gene are SGHNT and YYREEE (reference sequence). For the CDR3, the DNA is TGTGCCAGCAGCATGGGCTTTGGGGAGGATGAAAAACTGTTTTTT. This translates into CASSMGFGEDEKLFF.

At least ten counts were recorded for this clone. The V gene is TRBV5-1, the J gene TRBJ1-2, with D hard to call. Trimming pared 2 bases from V and 5 bases from J, leaving 13 bases between. The CDR3 is 14 amino acids. Germline V CDR1 and CDR2: SGHRS, YFSETQ. Here the CDR3 reads CASSFTGSGYGYTF. The CDR3 nucleotides read TGCGCCAGCAGCTTTACTGGGTCGGGGTATGGCTACACCTTC.

For this clone: Other DNA sequences of this sample code for an identical CDR3. This rearrangement joins TRBV24-1 to TRBJ2-7; TRBD1 agrees at 7 bases. J gave up 2 bases and V 4 bases, and 4 bases lay outside the gene matches. The CDR3 totals 14 residues. In germline, CDR1 is KGHDR, CDR2 SFDVKD. DNA for the CDR3: TGTGCCACCAGTGACTGGGACAGACCCTACGAGCAGTACTTC. This gives the protein CATSDWDRPYEQYF.

J is TRBJ2-7 and V is TRBV4-1, with 7 positions matching TRBD1. The J segment lost 3 bases and the V segment lost 3 bases, leaving 11 bases of the junction unmatched. From germline, CDR1 is MGHRA and CDR2 YSYEKL. This CDR3 is built from 16 residues. CDR3 loop: CASSHRLGGQVYEQYV. The CDR3 nucleotides read TGCGCCAGCAGCCATCGCCTCGGCGGACAGGTCTACGAGCAGTACGTC.

This chain joins TRBV5-1 and TRBJ2-5; D might be TRBD2 (6 bases). Germline CDR1 SGHRS, CDR2 YFSETQ. The V end lost 1 base, the J end lost 5 bases, and 12 bases lay between the germline ends. The CDR3 length is 14 residues. CDR3 in amino acids: CASSLSAGRETQYF. The CDR3 region has the DNA TGCGCCAGCAGCTTGAGCGCGGGGAGGGAGACCCAGTACTTC.

The chain employs TRBV7-8 and TRBJ1-5; 7 bases line up with TRBD1. Germline CDR1 and CDR2: SGHVS and FQNEAQ. CDR3 size: 15 residues. J was trimmed by 1 base and V by 5 bases; bases with no gene match: 5. As DNA, the CDR3 is TGTGCCAGCAGCGCAACAGGGGAAAGCAATCAGCCCCAGCATTTT. It is translated as CASSATGESNQPQHF.

The chain couples TRBV19 to TRBJ1-5, with D possibly being TRBD1 (6 bases). CDR1 and CDR2 from the germline V gene are LNHDA and SQIVND (reference sequence). The CDR3 is 15 amino acids. Trimming left V 10 bases short and J 1 base short, with 17 bases between. For the CDR3, the DNA is TGTGCCACCCAGAAGGGACAAGTAAGCAATCAGCCCCAGCATTTT. Encoded protein: CATQKGQVSNQPQHF.

CDR3: CASSLRAEAFF. The CDR3 coding sequence is TGTGCCAGCAGCCTCAGGGCTGAAGCTTTCTTT. The J gene is TRBJ1-1, the V gene TRBV5-8; maybe TRBD1 (5 bases). The V end was cut by 4 bases, the J end by 6 bases, with 7 bases between. Germline CDR1 reads SGHTS; CDR2 reads YDEGEE. CDR3 length: 11 amino acids.

The chain uses TRBV19 and TRBJ2-4; TRBD1 matches at 7 bases. The CDR3 is made up of 18 amino acids. With V trimmed by 8 bases and J by 0 bases, 16 bases remained unmatched. Germline CDR1 LNHDA, CDR2 SQIVND (reference sequence). CDR3: CASRTGTVLFLAKNIQYF. Written as DNA, the CDR3 is TGTGCCAGTCGGACCGGGACAGTCCTTTTCCTAGCCAAAAACATTCAGTACTTC.

This clone was seen a handful of times. This chain joins TRBV7-9 and TRBJ1-2; no clear D gene. From germline, CDR1 is SEHNR and CDR2 FQNEAQ (reference sequence). Trimming removed 1 base from V and 2 bases from J, with 8 bases in between. This CDR3 has 14 amino acids. The CDR3 nucleotides read TGTGCCAGCAGCTTAGGGGGAGGGAACTATGGCTACACCTTC. The encoded protein is CASSLGGGNYGYTF.

The rearrangement joins TRBV7-6 to TRBJ2-5, with 9 bases fitting TRBD1. The CDR3 has 15 residues. Per the germline V gene, CDR1 is SGHVS and CDR2 is FNYEAQ. V was pared by 5 bases and J by 1 base, with 5 bases of the junction left unmatched. CDR3 nucleotides: TGTGCCAGCAGCGCCGGGACAGGGCCCCAAGAGACCCAGTACTTC. Amino acids: CASSAGTGPQETQYF.

This clone was recorded once. The V call is TRBV5-6, the J call TRBJ1-5; TRBD1 aligns across 7 bases. Per the germline V gene, CDR1 is SGHDT and CDR2 is YYEEEE. There are 16 residues in the CDR3. Germline trimming cut 4 bases from V and 1 base from J; bases unmatched to any gene: 8. The CDR3 nucleotides read TGTGCCAGCAGCCTAACAGGGGCGAACAGCAATCAGCCCCAGCATTTT. It specifies CASSLTGANSNQPQHF.

This clone was picked up a small number of times. The V and J genes are TRBV14 and TRBJ2-1, with 8 bases lining up with TRBD1. V lost 4 bases, J lost 5 bases, and 7 bases stayed unmatched. The CDR3 extends over 15 amino acids. Germline lookup yields CDR1 SGHDN and CDR2 FVKESK. CDR3 nucleotide sequence: TGTGCCAGCAGCCCCTCGGGACAGGTAAACAATGAGCAGTTCTTC. Residues: CASSPSGQVNNEQFF.

By share, this clone counts as medium-sized. CDR3: CASKGGDNTGANVLTF. CDR3 bases: TGTGCCAGCAAAGGGGGCGACAACACTGGGGCCAACGTCCTGACTTTC. The chain couples TRBV28 to TRBJ2-6; the match to TRBD1 covers 7 bases. V was pared by 7 bases and J by 2 bases, with 8 bases of the junction left unmatched. Germline loops: CDR1 MDHEN, CDR2 SYDVKM. The CDR3 extends over 16 amino acids. Complete variable domain (other parts from reference TRBV28 and TRBJ2-6): DVKVTQSSRYLVKRTGEKVFLECVQDMDHENMFWYRQDPGLGLRLIYFSYDVKMKEKGDIPEGYSVSREKKERFSLILESASTNQTSMYLCASKGGDNTGANVLTFGAGSRLTVL.

The chain combines TRBV28 with TRBJ2-5; 7 bases line up with TRBD1. The CDR3 sequence is 14 residues long. V shed 6 bases and J 4 bases; nucleotides not matched to a gene: 8. The germline CDR1 and CDR2 sequences are MDHEN and SYDVKM. CDR3 nucleotides: TGTGCCAGCAGGCCCGGGACAGCTCTAGAGACCCAGTACTTC. The encoded protein is CASRPGTALETQYF.

The chain combines TRBV2 with TRBJ2-2, with D perhaps matching TRBD2 (5 bases). The CDR3 length is 14 residues. V gave up 8 bases and J gave up 5 bases, with 15 bases separating them. Germline-derived CDR1 and CDR2 are SNHLY and FYNNEI. The CDR3 sequence: CASSAPPGTGELFF. CDR3 DNA sequence: TGTGCCAGCTCGGCACCTCCGGGGACCGGGGAGCTGTTTTTT.

The V and J genes are TRBV9 and TRBJ1-1; D gene unclear. The V end was cut by 3 bases, the J end by 2 bases, with 5 bases between. The germline V gene encodes CDR1 SGDLS and CDR2 YYNGEE. The CDR3 length is 12 residues. DNA for the CDR3: TGTGCCAGCAGCGGAGAAAACACTGAAGCTTTCTTT. Protein product: CASSGENTEAFF.

The chain carries TRBV6-5 and TRBJ2-2; 11 nucleotides align to TRBD2. The CDR3 runs 15 residues. The V gene end was trimmed by 6 bases and the J gene end by 13 bases; junction bases not matched to a gene: 13. Germline V gene sequence: CDR1 MNHEY, CDR2 SVGAGI. This chain's CDR3 is CASRSDWLAGGRLFF. DNA of the CDR3: TGTGCCAGCAGGAGCGATTGGCTAGCGGGGGGACGGCTGTTTTTT.

V usage is TRBV5-1 and J usage is TRBJ1-1; the match to TRBD1 covers 8 bases. The V gene's germline CDR1 is SGHRS and CDR2 YFSETQ. There are 14 residues in the CDR3. After removal of 3 bases from V and 6 bases from J, the junction contained 7 bases not matched to a gene. CDR3 bases: TGCGCCAGCAGCTCCGGACAGGGAATCGCTGAAGCTTTCTTT. Protein sequence: CASSSGQGIAEAFF.

V and J are TRBV29-1 and TRBJ2-3, with 10 bases aligning to TRBD2. This CDR3 has 19 residues. With V trimmed by 6 bases and J by 3 bases, 21 bases remained unmatched. Germline V gene sequence: CDR1 SQVTM, CDR2 ANQGSEA. The CDR3 is CSVSGRGTSGAGGTDTQYF. Here the CDR3 DNA reads TGCAGCGTATCTGGAAGAGGAACTAGCGGGGCCGGCGGAACAGATACGCAGTATTTT.

The sample holds one count of this clone. The V call is TRBV5-1, the J call TRBJ2-3, with TRBD1 identical over 9 bases. In germline, CDR1 is SGHRS, CDR2 YFSETQ. The length of the CDR3 is 16 residues. V gave up 4 bases and J gave up 0 bases; unmatched junction bases: 6. CDR3 amino acids: CASSPPTGGSTDTQYF. Written as DNA, the CDR3 is TGCGCCAGCAGCCCCCCGACAGGGGGGAGCACAGATACGCAGTATTTT.

This chain connects TRBV6-4 to TRBJ2-1; TRBD2 aligns across 11 bases. CDR1 and CDR2 (germline): MRHNA, SNTAGT. The CDR3 covers 16 residues. Trimming removed 4 bases from V and 4 bases from J; junction bases left unmatched: 6. The CDR3 is CASSATSGESYNEQFF. As DNA, the CDR3 is TGTGCCAGCAGTGCGACTAGCGGGGAATCTTACAATGAGCAGTTCTTC.

This clone was recorded a few times. The rearrangement uses TRBV7-9 and TRBJ1-5; D might be TRBD1 (5 bases). The germline V and J ends were trimmed by 5 bases and 5 bases, with 16 bases remaining between them. The CDR3 loop spans 15 amino acids. The V gene's germline CDR1 is SEHNR and CDR2 FQNEAQ (reference sequence). For the CDR3, the DNA is TGTGCCAGCAGCCCGGGGGTTCTGCGCGATCAGCCCCAGCATTTT. It yields the protein CASSPGVLRDQPQHF.

The CDR3: CASSQEWDSLIYNEQFF. CDR3 nucleotide sequence: TGTGCCAGCAGCCAAGAATGGGACAGCTTAATCTACAATGAGCAGTTCTTC. V gene TRBV4-2 combines with J gene TRBJ2-1; 7 nucleotides agree with TRBD1. The CDR3 is 17 amino acids. Germline V lookup: CDR1 LGHNA, CDR2 YNFKEQ. Trimming cost V 0 bases and J 3 bases; bases outside gene matches: 8.

This chain uses TRBV10-1 with TRBJ1-2; D might be TRBD1 (6 bases). CDR3 length equals 13 residues. Germline-derived CDR1 and CDR2 are WNHNN and SYGVQD (reference sequence). V gave up 7 bases and J gave up 5 bases, with 14 bases separating them. CDR3 in DNA: TGCGCCAGCACCACAGGGTTGAATTATGGCTACACCTTC. Protein sequence: CASTTGLNYGYTF.